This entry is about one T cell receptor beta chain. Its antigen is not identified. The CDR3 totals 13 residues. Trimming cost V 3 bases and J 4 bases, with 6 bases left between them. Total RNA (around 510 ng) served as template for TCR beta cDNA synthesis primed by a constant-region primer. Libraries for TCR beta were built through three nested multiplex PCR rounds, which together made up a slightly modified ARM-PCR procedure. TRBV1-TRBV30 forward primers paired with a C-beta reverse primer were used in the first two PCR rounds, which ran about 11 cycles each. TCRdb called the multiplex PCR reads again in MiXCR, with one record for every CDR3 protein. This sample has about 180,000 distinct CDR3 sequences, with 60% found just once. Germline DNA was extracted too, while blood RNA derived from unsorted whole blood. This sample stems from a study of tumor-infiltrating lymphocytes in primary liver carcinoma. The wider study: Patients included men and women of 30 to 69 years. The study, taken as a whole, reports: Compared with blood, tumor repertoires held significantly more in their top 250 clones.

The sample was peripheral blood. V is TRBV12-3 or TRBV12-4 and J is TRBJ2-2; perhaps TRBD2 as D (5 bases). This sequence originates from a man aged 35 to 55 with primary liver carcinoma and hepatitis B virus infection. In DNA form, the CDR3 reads TGTGCCAGCAGTTTGAGGGTCACCGGGGAGCTGTTTTTT. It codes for CASSLRVTGELFF.